These 26 T cell receptor beta chains came from one sample sequenced in a study of identifying expanded T cells in peripheral blood (dated by TCRdb to about 2019). Library preparation was by the immunoSEQ multiplex PCR assay. TCRdb retrieved this table from immuneACCESS and kept in-frame rearrangements only. Not all clones are present; in checked studies, unresolved V genes account for under half, and no reason is known for the remainder. Counted in this sample were roughly 120,000 clones; about 88% of them appeared once. Under 9% of the sample is held by the ten biggest clonotypes. The sequencing sample was made of blood. These TCRs come from a person aged 18 to 75 in good health.

The rearrangement links TRBV4-1 to TRBJ2-2, with 12 nucleotides matching TRBD2. V shed 0 bases, J shed 5 bases, and the junction held 4 bases outside the gene matches. Germline V gene data show CDR1 as MGHRA and CDR2 as YSYEKL. CDR3 length equals 17 residues. CDR3 nucleotide sequence: TGCGCCAGCAGCCAAGACCGTACTAGCGGGAGGACCGGGGAGCTGTTTTTT. It translates to CASSQDRTSGRTGELFF.

J is TRBJ2-7 and V is TRBV6-1, with 10 nucleotides matching TRBD1. The CDR3 is 15 residues long. V was pared by 6 bases and J by 4 bases, with 9 bases of the junction left unmatched. Germline V gene lookup returns CDR1 MNHNS and CDR2 SASEGT. CDR3: CASSNPGQGEYEQYF. Here the CDR3 DNA reads TGTGCCAGCAGCAACCCTGGACAGGGGGAATACGAGCAGTACTTC.

The chain recombines TRBV4-2 with TRBJ2-3; 8 bases are a match to TRBD2. This CDR3 region has 19 residues. Germline CDR1 LGHNA, CDR2 YNFKEQ. V lost 3 bases, J lost 2 bases, and 16 bases stayed unmatched. CDR3 loop: CASSHQASSTGGFTDTQYF. CDR3 sequence (DNA): TGTGCCAGCAGCCACCAAGCCTCCTCGACGGGGGGGTTCACAGATACGCAGTATTTT.

The chain uses TRBV7-2 and TRBJ1-1; TRBD1 agrees at 8 bases. CDR1 and CDR2 from the germline V gene are SGHTA and FQGNSA. Trimming removed 5 bases from V and 5 bases from J; junction bases left unmatched: 4. This CDR3 region has 13 residues. The CDR3 spells CASSPDRETEAFF. DNA for the CDR3: TGTGCCAGCAGCCCGGACAGGGAGACTGAAGCTTTCTTT.

This clone was seen a few times. The sample has other DNA sequences that encode this CDR3 too. The chain combines TRBV14 with TRBJ2-7; D remains ambiguous. The CDR3 has 11 residues. Germline V gene data show CDR1 as SGHDN and CDR2 as FVKESK. V lost 3 bases and J 3 bases, leaving 3 bases between the germline ends. CDR3 nucleotides: TGTGCCAGCAGCCAGTTCTACGAGCAGTACTTC. Translation: CASSQFYEQYF. Filled out from reference TRBV14 and TRBJ2-7, the complete variable domain reads EAGVTQFPSHSVIEKGQTVTLRCDPISGHDNLYWYRRVMGKEIKFLLHFVKESKQDESGMPNNRFLAERTGGTYSTLKVQPAELEDSGVYFCASSQFYEQYFGPGTRLTVT.

As concerns this clone: A read error may produce the germline difference seen at one junction end. The rearrangement uses TRBV7-9 and TRBJ2-7, with 9 bases identical to TRBD2. The CDR3 contains 14 residues. Per the germline V gene, CDR1 is SEHNR and CDR2 is FQNEAQ (reference sequence). CDR3: CASSIAGVNHEQYF. The CDR3 nucleotides are TGTGCCAGCAGCATAGCGGGAGTAAACCACGAGCAGTACTTC. Complete variable domain (other parts from reference TRBV7-9 and TRBJ2-7): DTGVSQNPRHKITKRGQNVTFRCDPISEHNRLYWYRQTLGQGPEFLTYFQNEAQLEKSRLLSDRFSAERPKGSFSTLEIQRTEQGDSAMYLCASSIAGVNHEQYFGPGTRLTVT.

This rearrangement joins TRBV30 to TRBJ1-3, with 9 nucleotides matching TRBD1. Germline assignment: CDR1 GTSNPN and CDR2 SVGIG (reference sequence). CDR3 size: 15 residues. The junction had 11 bases not matched to a gene; V was cut back by 3 bases and J by 8 bases. CDR3 amino acids: CAWSGGGQGPYTIYF. The CDR3 nucleotides read TGTGCCTGGAGCGGGGGGGGACAGGGTCCATACACCATATATTTT.

The J gene is TRBJ1-5, the V gene TRBV30, with D possibly matching TRBD1 (5 bases). Trimming took 0 bases from V and 5 from J, leaving 11 bases between them. Looked up from germline, CDR1 is GTSNPN and CDR2 is SVGIG (reference sequence). The CDR3 consists of 14 residues. In nucleotides, the CDR3 is TGTGCCTGGAGTGTAATTCAGGGTGATCAGCCCCAGCATTTT. This gives the protein CAWSVIQGDQPQHF.

This chain joins TRBV9 and TRBJ2-2; 8 nucleotides line up with TRBD2. Unmatched junction bases numbered 4, after V lost 3 bases and J lost 3 bases. The CDR3 runs 15 residues. CDR1 and CDR2 from the germline V gene are SGDLS and YYNGEE. CDR3 coding DNA: TGTGCCAGCAGCGCCCCGGGAGGGTACACCGGGGAGCTGTTTTTT. Translating it yields CASSAPGGYTGELFF.

The chain has TRBV23-1 and TRBJ2-2, with 7 bases aligning to TRBD1. TRBV23-1 is identified as an open reading frame with a role that is uncertain. The CDR3 length is 16 residues. Trimming cost V 3 bases and J 6 bases; bases outside gene matches: 10. As DNA, the CDR3 is TGCGCCAGCAGTCAGCCGGACAGGAAGAGGGCCGGGGAGCTGTTTTTT. Protein product: CASSQPDRKRAGELFF.

The genes are TRBV5-6 and TRBJ2-7; D not resolved. Trimming stripped 0 bases from V and 6 bases from J, with 19 bases between. Germline values: CDR1 SGHDT, CDR2 YYEEEE. The CDR3 is 16 residues long. The CDR3 sequence is CASSLADNLLSVEQYF. CDR3 nucleotides: TGTGCCAGCAGCTTGGCCGATAACCTTCTTTCTGTCGAGCAGTACTTC.

This sequence joins TRBV5-1 and TRBJ2-7, with D possibly TRBD2 on 6 matching bases. The V gene's germline CDR1 is SGHRS and CDR2 YFSETQ. Trimming shortened V by 0 bases and J by 2 bases, and 9 bases separated the two germline ends. The CDR3 length is 14 residues. The CDR3 coding sequence is TGCGCCAGCAGCTTGGAGCGGGCTGCCTACGAGCAGTACTTC. Protein sequence: CASSLERAAYEQYF.

This chain joins TRBV2 and TRBJ1-1; D uncertain. V gave up 7 bases and J gave up 1 base, with 7 bases separating them. Germline CDR1 reads SNHLY; CDR2 reads FYNNEI. The CDR3 consists of 12 residues. CDR3 loop: CASNSQNTEAFF. For the CDR3, the DNA is TGTGCCAGCAACAGCCAGAACACTGAAGCTTTCTTT.

The V and J genes are TRBV4-3 and TRBJ1-2; D is possibly TRBD1 (6 bases). Trimming left V 0 bases short and J 8 bases short, with 19 bases between. Germline loops: CDR1 LGHNA, CDR2 YSLEER. CDR3 length equals 16 residues. CDR3 nucleotide sequence: TGCGCCAGCAGCCAAGACAGCCTTTTACAGGGTCGCGGCTACACCTTC. It is translated as CASSQDSLLQGRGYTF.

This clone was observed a handful of times. This chain connects TRBV6-6 to TRBJ1-3; D is uncertain. V was cut by 4 bases and J by 3 bases, with 7 bases left in between. This CDR3 region has 13 residues. Germline-derived CDR1 and CDR2 are MNHNY and SVGAGI (reference sequence). The CDR3 DNA is TGTGCCAGCAGTTCCGAGGGTGGAAACACCATATATTTT. Translating it yields CASSSEGGNTIYF.

This sequence joins TRBV28 and TRBJ1-5; 9 bases map to TRBD1. Germline assignment: CDR1 MDHEN and CDR2 SYDVKM. V shed 5 bases, J shed 5 bases, and the junction held 7 bases outside the gene matches. The length of the CDR3 is 15 residues. The CDR3 DNA reads TGTGCCAGCAGTGGTCGACAGGGGGTCTATCAGCCCCAGCATTTT. Protein sequence: CASSGRQGVYQPQHF.

V and J are TRBV15 and TRBJ2-7; D is unresolved. The CDR3 extends over 14 amino acids. CDR1 is LNHNV, CDR2 YYDKDF, per germline (reference sequence). The V gene lost 1 base and the J gene lost 5 bases, with 12 bases spanning the gap. The CDR3 DNA reads as TGTGCCACCAGCAGAGGGCTAGATGGGGACGAGCAGTACTTC. Translated, it gives CATSRGLDGDEQYF.

The genes are TRBV5-8 and TRBJ2-3; D is uncertain. V was trimmed by 5 bases and J by 3 bases, leaving 4 bases between them. The CDR3 is 11 amino acids. CDR1 is SGHTS and CDR2 is YDEGEE in the germline V gene. The CDR3 bases are TGTGCCAGCAGGAAAACAGATACGCAGTATTTT. Its protein product is CASRKTDTQYF. Combining the CDR3 with reference TRBV5-8 and TRBJ2-3 gives the whole variable domain EAGVTQSPTHLIKTRGQQATLRCSPISGHTSVYWYQQALGLGLQFLLWYDEGEERNRGNFPPRFSGRQFPNYSSELNVNALELEDSALYLCASRKTDTQYFGPGTRLTVL.

V is TRBV11-3 and J is TRBJ2-7, with D possibly matching TRBD1 (6 bases). Germline CDR1 and CDR2: SGHNT and YENEEA. The CDR3 covers 14 residues. V gave up 1 base and J gave up 4 bases, with 11 bases separating them. The CDR3 here is CASSLASGEYEQYF. The CDR3 DNA reads as TGTGCCAGCAGCTTAGCTTCAGGGGAGTACGAGCAGTACTTC.

The V gene is TRBV23-1, the J gene TRBJ2-7, with 9 positions matching TRBD1. TRBV23-1 is an open reading frame whose function is uncertain. The CDR3 spans 15 residues. Trimming at V came to 10 bases and at J to 6 bases, leaving 16 bases not matched to a gene. The CDR3 bases are TGCGCCATCGACCTGGCGCCGGGACAGGGAGCCGAGCAGTACTTC. This sequence encodes CAIDLAPGQGAEQYF.

The rearrangement uses TRBV28 and TRBJ1-1; 7 positions agree with TRBD1. Unmatched junction bases numbered 7, after V lost 1 base and J lost 2 bases. The length of the CDR3 is 16 residues. CDR1 is MDHEN and CDR2 is SYDVKM in the germline V gene. CDR3 DNA sequence: TGTGCCAGCAGTTTATCCCTAACAGGGGAAAACACTGAAGCTTTCTTT. Protein sequence: CASSLSLTGENTEAFF.

V and J are TRBV2 and TRBJ1-1, with D uncertain. V lost 2 bases and J lost 7, with 8 bases in between. This CDR3 comprises 12 residues. Germline CDR1 SNHLY, CDR2 FYNNEI. CDR3 in amino acids: CASSEQILEAFF. The CDR3 coding sequence is TGTGCCAGCAGTGAACAAATCCTTGAAGCTTTCTTT.

This chain uses TRBV4-3 with TRBJ2-7, with D hard to call. From germline, CDR1 is LGHNA and CDR2 YSLEER. This CDR3 region has 14 residues. V lost 4 bases, J lost 2 bases, and 12 bases lay in between. The CDR3 spells CASSPTTGTYEQYF. The DNA for the CDR3 is TGCGCCAGCAGCCCCACCACGGGCACCTACGAGCAGTACTTC.

V usage is TRBV7-2 and J usage is TRBJ2-5; 7 bases agree with TRBD2. The CDR3 loop spans 15 amino acids. CDR1 and CDR2 from the germline V gene are SGHTA and FQGNSA. Germline trimming cut 1 base from V and 5 bases from J; bases unmatched to any gene: 7. The CDR3 region is CASSLEGPAGETQYF. In DNA, the CDR3 is TGTGCCAGCAGCTTAGAGGGCCCAGCGGGGGAGACCCAGTACTTC.

V and J are TRBV6-1 and TRBJ1-5, with D perhaps matching TRBD1 (6 bases). The CDR3 extends over 15 amino acids. The V end was cut by 4 bases, the J end by 4 bases, with 14 bases between. Per the germline V gene, CDR1 is MNHNS and CDR2 is SASEGT. This CDR3 reads CASSGQGFRNQPQHF. As DNA, the CDR3 is TGTGCCAGCAGTGGGCAGGGGTTTAGGAATCAGCCCCAGCATTTT.

The chain uses TRBV7-9 and TRBJ2-1; D is possibly TRBD1 or TRBD2 (5 bases each). The CDR3 sequence is 15 residues long. The V and J ends lost 1 base and 7 bases respectively, with 14 bases between them. Germline V gene lookup returns CDR1 SEHNR and CDR2 FQNEAQ (reference sequence). DNA for the CDR3: TGTGCCAGCAGCTTAGGGGACCGGGACGCAAATGAGCAGTTCTTC. Translated, it gives CASSLGDRDANEQFF.